There are many counts of the clone carrying this T cell receptor (beta chain). Its antigen is unknown. The data derive from a study of tumor-infiltrating lymphocytes in primary liver carcinoma. General observations from the study: Tumor-adjacent and tumor-blood pairs displayed less overlap than did pairs of tumor regions. With p = 0.039, the top-250-clone fraction in tumors significantly exceeded that in blood.

From approximately 490 ng total RNA, TCR beta cDNA was generated with a primer in the constant region. Slightly modified ARM-PCR served as the procedure for the TCR beta libraries. These libraries came from three rounds of nested multiplex PCR. A C-beta reverse primer and TRBV1-TRBV30 forward primers served in each of the first two PCR rounds, at 9 to 11 cycles apiece. In TCRdb, the multiplex PCR reads were re-called with MiXCR into one record per CDR3 protein. The sample contains 250,000 to 400,000 distinct CDR3 sequences, 50% to 70% of which appear only once. Blood RNA came from unsorted whole blood; germline DNA was also extracted. They drew approximately 3.8 milliliters of peripheral blood before surgery. The germline CDR1 and CDR2 sequences are MNHEY and SVGAGI. CDR3 size: 19 residues. Trimming stripped 0 bases from V and 0 bases from J, with 15 bases between.

The receptor's source is a man aged 35 to 55 with primary liver carcinoma and hepatitis B virus infection. This sequence joins TRBV6-5 and TRBJ1-6, with a tentative D call TRBD1 (5 bases). Source material: peripheral blood. DNA of the CDR3: TGTGCCAGCAGTTACTCAGGGGAGGGCGTTGGCTCCTATAATTCACCCCTCCACTTT. This gives the protein CASSYSGEGVGSYNSPLHF.